This entry is about one TCR beta chain. Its antigen is as yet unknown. The CDR3 contains 15 residues. V was pared by 8 bases and J by 0 bases, with 9 bases of the junction left unmatched. Germline CDR1 is SNHLY and CDR2 is FYNNEI. Repertoires were generated with immunoSEQ multiplex PCR, while TCRdb's copy carries only in-frame clones and drops some. The sample yields 60,000 to 65,000 clones, roughly 90% seen once. The data originate from a study of OX40 agonist ivuxolimab in advanced cancers. Whole-study context: Past anti-PD-1, anti-PD-L1 or anti-CTLA-4 therapy was accepted, and 30% to 50% had received some. Study findings and constraints: Individuals who were partial responders at 0.1-3.0 mg/kg had clonal expansion that ranked among the lowest.

Sequencing used CD4+ or CD8+ T cells sorted from blood, obtained in a trial of the OX40 agonist ivuxolimab. This chain links TRBV2 with TRBJ2-7, with 8 bases that match TRBD2. The receptor's source is an adult with an advanced solid tumor such as melanoma, head and neck, liver or kidney cancer. The CDR3 nucleotides are TGTGCCAGCGTAAGCGGGGGACTGGGCTCCTACGAGCAGTACTTC. It is translated as CASVSGGLGSYEQYF.